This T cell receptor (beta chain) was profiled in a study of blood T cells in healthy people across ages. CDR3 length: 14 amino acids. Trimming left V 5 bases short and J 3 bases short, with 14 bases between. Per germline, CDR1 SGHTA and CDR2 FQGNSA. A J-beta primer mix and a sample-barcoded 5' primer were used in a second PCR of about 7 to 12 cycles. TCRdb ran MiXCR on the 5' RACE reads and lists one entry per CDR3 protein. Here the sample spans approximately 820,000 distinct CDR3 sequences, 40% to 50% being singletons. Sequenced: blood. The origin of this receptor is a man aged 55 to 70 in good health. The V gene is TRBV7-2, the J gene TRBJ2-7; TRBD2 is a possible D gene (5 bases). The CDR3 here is CASSPQGLLYEQYF. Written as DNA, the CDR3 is TGTGCCAGCAGCCCCCAAGGACTTCTCTACGAGCAGTACTTC.